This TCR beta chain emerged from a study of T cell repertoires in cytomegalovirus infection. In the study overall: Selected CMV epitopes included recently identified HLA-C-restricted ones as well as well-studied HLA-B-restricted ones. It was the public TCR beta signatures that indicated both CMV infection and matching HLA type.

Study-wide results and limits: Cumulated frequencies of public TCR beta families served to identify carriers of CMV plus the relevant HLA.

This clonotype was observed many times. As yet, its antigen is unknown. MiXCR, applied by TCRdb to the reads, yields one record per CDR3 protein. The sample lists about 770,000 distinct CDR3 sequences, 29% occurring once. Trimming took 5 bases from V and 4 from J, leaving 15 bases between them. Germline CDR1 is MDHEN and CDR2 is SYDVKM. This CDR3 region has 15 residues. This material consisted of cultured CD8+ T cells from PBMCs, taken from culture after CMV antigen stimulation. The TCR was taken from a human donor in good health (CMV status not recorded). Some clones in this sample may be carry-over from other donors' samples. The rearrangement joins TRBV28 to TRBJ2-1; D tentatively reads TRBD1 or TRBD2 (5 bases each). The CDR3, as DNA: TGTGCCAGCAGTCCGTGGGACGGAGTATACAATGAGCAGTTCTTC. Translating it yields CASSPWDGVYNEQFF.